Sequencing of this T cell receptor beta chain was carried out in a study of blood T cell repertoires in COVID-19. Study-level information: COVID-19 samples collected from the United States, Italy and Spain covered acute and convalescent phases. In each case, the material was cDNA or gDNA derived from T cells, B-cell-depleted T cells, or PBMCs.

The CDR3 contains 11 residues. Trimming shortened V by 0 bases and J by 13 bases, and 12 bases separated the two germline ends. In germline, CDR1 is DFQATT, CDR2 SNEGSKA (reference sequence). In the authors' workflow: Scientists estimated how many nucleated cells there were by amplifying reference gene primers. Generated by immunoSEQ multiplex PCR, the TCRdb table keeps only in-frame clones and is missing some. V and J calls and clone size come straight from that table; D and trimming were deduced from the DNA. The profile covers about 84,000 clones, with 90% to 95% appearing a single time and around 4% taken by the ten largest.

The chain links TRBV20-1 to TRBJ1-2; possibly TRBD1 for D (5 bases). The sequenced material came from peripheral blood. The receptor comes from a human donor with active COVID-19. The donor label of this sample is uncertain. CDR3: CSARDSAGTTF. CDR3 DNA: TGCAGTGCTAGAGATTCTGCGGGGACCACCTTC.